These 18 T cell receptor beta chains came from one sample sequenced in a study of technical replicates of blood from several donors. Here immunoSEQ multiplex PCR was the method, and the copy in TCRdb shows in-frame clones only, minus some. This table holds some 60,000 clones, around 91% found once. The specimen was PBMCs. All receptors derive from a human donor in good health. Some clones in this sample may be carry-over from other donors' samples.

V usage is TRBV4-2 and J usage is TRBJ1-2; maybe TRBD1 (5 bases). The CDR3 sequence is 15 residues long. The germline CDR1 and CDR2 sequences are LGHNA and YNFKEQ. V shed 0 bases and J shed 2 bases, with 10 bases lying between them. CDR3 sequence (DNA): TGTGCCAGCAGCCAAGAGGTGGAGGGGAACTATGGCTACACCTTC. This codes for CASSQEVEGNYGYTF.

V gene TRBV5-1 combines with J gene TRBJ2-3; D might be TRBD2 (6 bases). The CDR3 is 13 residues long. From germline, CDR1 is SGHRS and CDR2 YFSETQ. V lost 4 bases and J lost 5, with 11 bases in between. The CDR3 bases are TGCGCCAGCAGCGGAGGGTTTTTAGATACGCAGTATTTT. It specifies CASSGGFLDTQYF. The complete variable domain, with remaining parts taken from reference TRBV5-1 and TRBJ2-3, reads KAGVTQTPRYLIKTRGQQVTLSCSPISGHRSVSWYQQTPGQGLQFLFEYFSETQRNKGNFPGRFSGRQFSNSRSEMNVSTLELGDSALYLCASSGGFLDTQYFGPGTRLTVL.

In this sample, this clone turned up a few times. Other DNA variants within this sample encode the same CDR3. The chain links TRBV5-1 to TRBJ2-1, with TRBD2 as a possible D gene (5 bases). CDR3 length: 14 residues. Germline CDR1 is SGHRS and CDR2 is YFSETQ. Trimming shortened V by 3 bases and J by 4 bases, and 11 bases separated the two germline ends. The CDR3, as DNA: TGCGCCAGCAGCTCGTCGGGCGGGTACAATGAGCAGTTCTTC. This sequence encodes CASSSSGGYNEQFF.

In its sample, this clone was seen once. The chain recombines TRBV7-9 with TRBJ1-2; 7 bases are shared with TRBD1. Germline lookup yields CDR1 SEHNR and CDR2 FQNEAQ (reference sequence). J gave up 3 bases and V 9 bases, and 7 bases lay outside the gene matches. The CDR3 loop spans 13 amino acids. The CDR3 DNA reads TGTGCCAGTGAGGAGCAGGGGGACTATGGCTACACCTTC. It is translated as CASEEQGDYGYTF.

The CDR3 sequence is CASSRQTVRTEAFF. The DNA of the CDR3 is TGTGCCAGCAGTCGACAGACAGTGCGCACTGAAGCTTTCTTT. This rearrangement joins TRBV6-5 to TRBJ1-1; weak D call: TRBD1 (5 bases). The CDR3 totals 14 residues. The V gene lost 5 bases and the J gene lost 4 bases, with 14 bases spanning the gap. Germline lookup yields CDR1 MNHEY and CDR2 SVGAGI.

V is TRBV7-3 and J is TRBJ2-5, with a weak D call TRBD1 (5 bases). The germline gives CDR1 SGHTA, CDR2 FQGTGA. Deletions cut 5 bases from V and 4 bases from J, with 20 bases between. This CDR3 comprises 16 residues. Here the CDR3 reads CASSPGRVVGAETQYF. The CDR3 DNA is TGTGCCAGCAGCCCTGGCAGGGTCGTTGGGGCAGAGACCCAGTACTTC. Drawing the rest from reference TRBV7-3 and TRBJ2-5, the complete variable domain is GAGVSQTPSNKVTEKGKYVELRCDPISGHTALYWYRQSLGQGPEFLIYFQGTGAADDSGLPNDRFFAVRPEGSVSTLKIQRTERGDSAVYLCASSPGRVVGAETQYFGPGTRLLVL.

The rearrangement links TRBV18 to TRBJ1-3; the D is unclear. Trimming pared 5 bases from V and 4 bases from J, leaving 18 bases between. Germline V CDR1 and CDR2: KGHSH, LQKENI. The CDR3 spans 16 residues. The CDR3 reads CASSTAGGLGGNTIYF. The CDR3 region has the DNA TGTGCCAGCTCAACAGCAGGAGGGCTCGGGGGAAACACCATATATTTT.

The CDR3 reads CASSWGTSGGGETQYF. The CDR3 nucleotides read TGTGCCAGCAGCTGGGGGACTAGCGGGGGGGGAGAGACCCAGTACTTC. The rearrangement joins TRBV5-4 to TRBJ2-5; 16 nucleotides match TRBD2. Germline CDR1 reads SGHNT; CDR2 reads YYREEE (reference sequence). Unmatched junction bases numbered 3, after V lost 3 bases and J lost 4 bases. The CDR3 has 16 amino acids.

The rearrangement links TRBV19 to TRBJ1-1; TRBD1 is a possible D gene (5 bases). Germline V gives CDR1 LNHDA, CDR2 SQIVND (reference sequence). The V end lost 4 bases, the J end lost 4 bases, and 19 bases lay between the germline ends. The CDR3 length is 16 residues. The DNA of the CDR3 is TGTGCCAGTAGTACCCTAATTCGGGACTTCGGCACTGAAGCTTTCTTT. Amino acid sequence: CASSTLIRDFGTEAFF.

The rearrangement uses TRBV7-2 and TRBJ1-1; the D gene is possibly TRBD1 (6 bases). This CDR3 has 14 residues. V was trimmed by 5 bases and J by 3 bases, leaving 13 bases between them. From germline, CDR1 is SGHTA and CDR2 FQGNSA. CDR3 in DNA: TGTGCCAGCAGCCCAAGAGGGGGGGACACTGAAGCTTTCTTT. This translates into CASSPRGGDTEAFF.

The J gene is TRBJ1-2, the V gene TRBV7-2; D unclear. This CDR3 spans 13 amino acids. The germline V and J ends were trimmed by 5 bases and 1 base, with 8 bases remaining between them. Looked up from germline, CDR1 is SGHTA and CDR2 is FQGNSA. CDR3 DNA sequence: TGTGCCAGCAGCCTCAGTATTAACTATGGCTACACCTTC. The encoded protein is CASSLSINYGYTF.

V is TRBV4-1 and J is TRBJ2-7; 11 bases fit TRBD2. V dropped 3 bases and J dropped 5; count of bases not matched to a gene: 21. This CDR3 is built from 20 residues. Germline-derived CDR1 and CDR2 are MGHRA and YSYEKL. The CDR3 nucleotides read TGCGCCAGCAGCCAGGTAGCGGGGGGGCCTTCCGTGTGGGGTTCGGACGAGCAGTACTTC. Amino acids: CASSQVAGGPSVWGSDEQYF.

The V and J genes are TRBV6-6 and TRBJ2-7; no clear D. The germline CDR1 and CDR2 sequences are MNHNY and SVGAGI (reference sequence). The CDR3 has 14 residues. Deletions cut 4 bases from V and 4 bases from J, with 14 bases between. CDR3 sequence reads: CASSSIADGYEQYF. The CDR3 DNA is TGTGCCAGCAGTTCGATTGCCGACGGGTACGAGCAGTACTTC.

This rearrangement joins TRBV19 to TRBJ1-2; 8 bases align to TRBD1. The CDR3 is made up of 14 amino acids. In germline, CDR1 is LNHDA, CDR2 SQIVND (reference sequence). J gave up 7 bases and V 1 base, and 5 bases lay outside the gene matches. The CDR3 sequence: CASSIGGQDRGYTF. CDR3 coding DNA: TGTGCCAGTAGTATAGGGGGACAGGACCGTGGCTACACCTTC.

This clone was recorded a few times. The rearrangement uses TRBV5-6 and TRBJ2-7; the match to TRBD1 covers 7 bases. J lost 3 bases, V lost 4 bases, and 7 bases had no gene match. The germline V gene encodes CDR1 SGHDT and CDR2 YYEEEE. The CDR3 has 14 amino acids. The CDR3 nucleotides are TGTGCCAGCAGCCTAAGACAGGGTGTCTACGAGCAGTACTTC. It yields the protein CASSLRQGVYEQYF.

CDR3: CASSVTGGAANEKLFF. Here the CDR3 DNA reads TGTGCCAGCAGTGTCACAGGGGGCGCAGCTAATGAAAAACTGTTTTTT. This chain links TRBV6-1 with TRBJ1-4; 9 positions match TRBD1. The CDR3 is 16 amino acids. Trimming removed 4 bases from V and 3 bases from J; junction bases left unmatched: 6. Looked up from germline, CDR1 is MNHNS and CDR2 is SASEGT.

The chain employs TRBV7-9 and TRBJ2-3; no firm D call. The CDR3 runs 15 residues. With 6 bases removed from V and 3 bases from J, the gap between germline ends came to 16 bases. The V gene's germline CDR1 is SEHNR and CDR2 FQNEAQ (reference sequence). Here the CDR3 DNA reads TGTGCCAGCAGGCCAGGATTATACCCAACAGATACGCAGTATTTT. Its translation is CASRPGLYPTDTQYF. Full variable domain (rest looked up from reference TRBV7-9 and TRBJ2-3): DTGVSQNPRHKITKRGQNVTFRCDPISEHNRLYWYRQTLGQGPEFLTYFQNEAQLEKSRLLSDRFSAERPKGSFSTLEIQRTEQGDSAMYLCASRPGLYPTDTQYFGPGTRLTVL.

This chain uses TRBV12-5 with TRBJ2-7, with D perhaps matching TRBD2 (7 bases). This CDR3 comprises 15 residues. Germline V gene data show CDR1 as LGHNT and CDR2 as FRNRAP. V was trimmed by 0 bases and J by 3 bases, leaving 12 bases between them. CDR3 sequence: CASGLVEGGGYEQYF. The CDR3 DNA is TGTGCTAGTGGTTTGGTCGAGGGGGGGGGCTACGAGCAGTACTTC.